Listed below are T cell receptor beta chains from one sample, sequenced in a study of OX40 agonist ivuxolimab in advanced cancers. Using immunoSEQ multiplex PCR, the repertoire was profiled, and TCRdb retains in-frame clones only, with some absent. This sample yields some 37,000 clones, of which 88% are seen a single time; 13% belongs to the top ten. Sequenced material: CD4+ or CD8+ T cells sorted from blood, taken in a trial of the OX40 agonist ivuxolimab. The receptors derive from an adult with an advanced solid tumor such as melanoma, head and neck, liver or kidney cancer. The CDR3 runs from the conserved cysteine through the conserved F or W. A D gene is named only where the DNA matches it firmly. Not every row has a clone size; where given, it reads once, few, many or a size class.

CDR3: CASSSLSGTGDVTGELFF
DNA: TGTGCCAGCAGTTCGCTATCCGGGACAGGGGATGTCACCGGGGAGCTGTTTTTT
V: TRBV27
size: -
D: TRBD1
J: TRBJ2-2

CDR3: CASSSFGTDTQYF
DNA: TGTGCCAGCAGCTCGTTTGGCACAGATACGCAGTATTTT
V: TRBV7-3
size: once
D: -
J: TRBJ2-3

CDR3: CASSLAGSSYEQYF
DNA: TGTGCCAGCAGCCTGGCCGGGTCTTCCTACGAGCAGTACTTC
V: TRBV5-4
size: -
D: -
J: TRBJ2-7

CDR3: CASSKTVGSYEQYF
DNA: TGTGCCAGCAGTAAAACCGTGGGGTCCTACGAGCAGTACTTC
V: TRBV13
size: -
D: -
J: TRBJ2-7

CDR3: CASSPRLAGQETQYF
DNA: TGTGCCAGTAGTCCCAGACTAGCGGGACAGGAGACCCAGTACTTC
V: TRBV19
size: -
D: TRBD2
J: TRBJ2-5

CDR3: CASSKAASEGSGELFF
DNA: TGTGCCAGCAGCAAAGCCGCTAGCGAGGGCAGCGGGGAGCTGTTTTTT
V: TRBV21-1
size: -
D: -
J: TRBJ2-2

CDR3: CASSQFGRGRNTGELFF
DNA: TGTGCCAGCAGCCAATTCGGCAGGGGACGGAACACCGGGGAGCTGTTTTTT
V: TRBV16
size: -
D: -
J: TRBJ2-2

CDR3: CASGLGVEQYF
DNA: TGTGCCAGTGGTTTAGGGGTCGAGCAGTACTTC
V: TRBV19
size: -
D: -
J: TRBJ2-7

CDR3: CASSETGPAFTGELFF
DNA: TGTGCCAGCAGCGAAACAGGGCCGGCGTTCACCGGGGAGCTGTTTTTT
V: TRBV13
size: once
D: -
J: TRBJ2-2

CDR3: CASSQEGWSYEQYF
DNA: TGCGCCAGCAGCCAAGAGGGTTGGTCCTACGAGCAGTACTTC
V: TRBV4-3
size: -
D: -
J: TRBJ2-7

CDR3: CASSQEWAGGNYNEQFF
DNA: TGCGCCAGCAGCCAAGAGTGGGCGGGAGGAAACTACAATGAGCAGTTCTTC
V: TRBV4-1
size: -
D: TRBD2
J: TRBJ2-1

CDR3: CASNLAGGPNEQFF
DNA: TGTGCCAGTAATTTAGCGGGAGGGCCGAATGAGCAGTTCTTC
V: TRBV19
size: -
D: TRBD2
J: TRBJ2-1

CDR3: CATSSVLAASLRAQFF
DNA: TGTGCCACCAGCAGTGTACTAGCGGCCTCCTTACGAGCACAGTTCTTC
V: TRBV15
size: -
D: TRBD2
J: TRBJ2-1

CDR3: CASSQDRPFSGTVSYEQYF
DNA: TGCGCCAGCAGCCAAGATAGGCCTTTTTCCGGGACAGTCTCCTACGAGCAGTACTTC
V: TRBV4-3
size: -
D: TRBD1
J: TRBJ2-7

CDR3: CASSSYGVGYEQYF
DNA: TGTGCCAGCAGCTCCTACGGGGTAGGTTACGAGCAGTACTTC
V: TRBV7-8
size: -
D: -
J: TRBJ2-7

CDR3: CASSQDEGGSTDTQYF
DNA: TGCGCCAGCAGCCAAGATGAGGGGGGCAGCACAGATACGCAGTATTTT
V: TRBV4-3
size: -
D: -
J: TRBJ2-3

CDR3: CASSVSFGGEQYF
DNA: TGTGCCAGCAGCGTAAGTTTTGGTGGGGAGCAGTACTTC
V: TRBV9
size: -
D: -
J: TRBJ2-7

CDR3: CASSSRTGTNYGYTF
DNA: TGTGCCAGTAGTTCGAGGACAGGAACTAACTATGGCTACACCTTC
V: TRBV19
size: -
D: TRBD1
J: TRBJ1-2

CDR3: CASSQGQGATEAFF
DNA: TGCGCCAGCAGCCAAGGACAGGGGGCAACTGAAGCTTTCTTT
V: TRBV4-1
size: -
D: TRBD1
J: TRBJ1-1

CDR3: CATSRTGASSPLHF
DNA: TGTGCCACCAGCAGAACAGGCGCAAGTTCACCCCTCCACTTT
V: TRBV15
size: -
D: -
J: TRBJ1-6

CDR3: CASTLGAGGAYEQYF
DNA: TGTGCCAGCACCCTAGGGGCAGGAGGGGCCTACGAGCAGTACTTC
V: TRBV13
size: -
D: -
J: TRBJ2-7

CDR3: CASSFSGYNEQFF
DNA: TGTGCCAGCAGCTTCTCGGGTTACAATGAGCAGTTCTTC
V: TRBV5-6
size: -
D: -
J: TRBJ2-1

CDR3: CASFALADRATDTQYF
DNA: TGTGCCAGCTTTGCTTTAGCGGACAGGGCTACAGATACGCAGTATTTT
V: TRBV2
size: -
D: TRBD1
J: TRBJ2-3

CDR3: CASSPTLWEKLFF
DNA: TGTGCCAGCAGCCCGACCCTTTGGGAAAAACTGTTTTTT
V: TRBV6-6
size: -
D: -
J: TRBJ1-4

CDR3: CASSQVRGFEQYF
DNA: TGCGCCAGCAGCCAAGTGCGAGGGTTCGAGCAGTACTTC
V: TRBV4-1
size: -
D: -
J: TRBJ2-7

CDR3: CASSPQVPGELFF
DNA: TGTGCCAGCAGCCCTCAGGTCCCCGGGGAGCTGTTTTTT
V: TRBV9
size: -
D: -
J: TRBJ2-2

CDR3: CASSLFYGSYEQYF
DNA: TGTGCCAGCAGTTTATTTTACGGCTCCTACGAGCAGTACTTC
V: TRBV28
size: -
D: -
J: TRBJ2-7

CDR3: CSVLVQGNTEAFF
DNA: TGCAGCGTACTAGTACAGGGGAACACTGAAGCTTTCTTT
V: TRBV29-1
size: -
D: -
J: TRBJ1-1

CDR3: CSVKGQGAYEQYF
DNA: TGCAGCGTCAAGGGACAGGGGGCGTACGAGCAGTACTTC
V: TRBV29-1
size: -
D: TRBD1
J: TRBJ2-7

CDR3: CASSGVHGTGYSPLHF
DNA: TGTGCCAGCAGTGGAGTACATGGAACGGGGTATTCACCCCTCCACTTT
V: TRBV4-2
size: -
D: -
J: TRBJ1-6

CDR3: CASSQDLGTSGSFADTQYF
DNA: TGTGCCAGCAGCCAAGACTTGGGGACTAGCGGGAGTTTTGCAGATACGCAGTATTTT
V: TRBV14
size: once
D: TRBD2
J: TRBJ2-3

CDR3: CASTDGQGLSYEQYF
DNA: TGTGCCAGCACCGACGGACAGGGGCTCTCCTACGAGCAGTACTTC
V: TRBV28
size: -
D: TRBD1
J: TRBJ2-7

CDR3: CAISVTSGSSYNEQFF
DNA: TGTGCCATCAGTGTTACTAGCGGGAGCTCCTACAATGAGCAGTTCTTC
V: TRBV10-3
size: -
D: TRBD2
J: TRBJ2-1

CDR3: CASSVEGDYNEQFF
DNA: TGTGCCAGCAGCGTAGAGGGGGACTACAATGAGCAGTTCTTC
V: TRBV9
size: few
D: -
J: TRBJ2-1

CDR3: CASGGQGAGELFF
DNA: TGTGCCAGCGGGGGACAGGGCGCCGGGGAGCTGTTTTTT
V: TRBV27
size: -
D: TRBD1
J: TRBJ2-2

CDR3: CASSFGQNNQPQHF
DNA: TGTGCCAGCAGTTTCGGTCAGAACAATCAGCCCCAGCATTTT
V: TRBV28
size: -
D: -
J: TRBJ1-5

CDR3: CASSLWGGSDTGELFF
DNA: TGTGCCAGCAGCTTATGGGGCGGGAGTGACACCGGGGAGCTGTTTTTT
V: TRBV7-3
size: -
D: TRBD2
J: TRBJ2-2

CDR3: CASSVGQGVGELFF
DNA: TGTGCCAGCAGCGTAGGACAGGGGGTCGGGGAGCTGTTTTTT
V: TRBV9
size: -
D: TRBD1
J: TRBJ2-2

CDR3: CASSSDSYEQYF
DNA: TGCGCCAGCAGCTCGGACTCCTACGAGCAGTACTTC
V: TRBV5-1
size: -
D: -
J: TRBJ2-7

CDR3: CASRVSSYEQYF
DNA: TGTGCCAGCAGGGTCAGCTCCTACGAGCAGTACTTC
V: TRBV28
size: few
D: -
J: TRBJ2-7

CDR3: CASSSLAPGGYTF
DNA: TGTGCCAGCAGCTCACTCGCACCGGGCGGCTACACCTTC
V: TRBV6-5
size: -
D: -
J: TRBJ1-2

CDR3: CASSYWQGALDEQFF
DNA: TGTGCCAGCAGTTACTGGCAGGGGGCGTTGGATGAGCAGTTCTTC
V: TRBV6-5
size: -
D: TRBD1
J: TRBJ2-1

CDR3: CASSQVGSLGNTIYF
DNA: TGCGCCAGCAGCCAAGTCGGAAGTCTGGGAAACACCATATATTTT
V: TRBV4-1
size: -
D: -
J: TRBJ1-3

CDR3: CASSYQGRDGYTF
DNA: TGTGCCAGCAGTTATCAGGGGCGCGATGGCTACACCTTC
V: TRBV27
size: few
D: -
J: TRBJ1-2

CDR3: CASRGTSGSTYNEQFF
DNA: TGCGCCAGCAGAGGGACTAGCGGGAGTACCTACAATGAGCAGTTCTTC
V: TRBV4-1
size: -
D: TRBD2
J: TRBJ2-1

CDR3: CASSLVDRAKNIQYF
DNA: TGTGCCAGCAGCTTGGTGGACAGGGCCAAAAACATTCAGTACTTC
V: TRBV5-6
size: -
D: TRBD1
J: TRBJ2-4

CDR3: CASSLLGDYSSYEQYF
DNA: TGTGCCAGCAGCCTCCTCGGGGATTATAGCTCCTACGAGCAGTACTTC
V: TRBV7-9
size: -
D: -
J: TRBJ2-7

CDR3: CATRVAGVYTGELFF
DNA: TGTGCCACCAGGGTAGCGGGAGTATACACCGGGGAGCTGTTTTTT
V: TRBV15
size: -
D: TRBD2
J: TRBJ2-2